Listed here is a single T cell receptor beta chain. Its antigen is still unknown. Base qualities are not provided; no much larger clone lies one nucleotide away. This sample was included in a study of T cell responses to AZD1222 COVID-19 vaccine (dated by TCRdb to 2020 to 2022). Looking at the study overall: TCR sequencing covered about 230 trial participants: 200 to 210 given two doses of AZD1222 and about 26 given two doses of MenACWY control vaccine. Trial participants were enrolled into age subgroups of 18-55, 56-69 and 70-plus years, which contained about 150, 28 and 57 TCR-sequenced participants, respectively. What the research found in general, with its limitations: Conclusions about previously exposed vaccinees were limited because only a handful of AZD1222 recipients were SARS-CoV-2 seropositive at baseline. Most participants were white British and females outnumbered males, and the authors suggested that clonal diversity may have been underestimated. In the small 56-69-year group, the increase in depth fell short of significance, most likely because of low power. After two AZD1222 doses, spike-specific TCR breadth and depth were significantly higher than at day 0 and than in MenACWY recipients. CD4 TCRs associated with the vaccine covered the entire spike protein, and the dominant responses were in regions 160-218 and 743-854. Because no samples from the day 14 peak response were available, repertoires could be characterized only after the peak T cell response. Reportedly, almost half of the unique spike-specific TCRs recognized epitopes lying outside the regions that are mutated in the B.1.351 and B.1.1.7 variants.

The CDR3 regions of human TCRbeta chains were subjected to immunosequencing. The original methods were these. Repertoire TCRs were matched against a reference library of SARS-CoV-2-specific TCRs generated with the MIRA antigen-specificity platform. Breadth was defined as the fraction of unique TCRs that were SARS-CoV-2-associated, and depth was defined as the fraction of total T cells that were SARS-CoV-2-associated. Each spike-specific TCR was assigned to its reactive spike region and to a CD4 or CD8 class using the MIRA data. Log10-transformed breadth and depth values were compared by one-way ANOVA with Sidak's multiple comparisons tests. The clones in this table, taken by TCRdb from immuneACCESS, are in-frame only. Not every clone is retained; where verified, under half of the shortfall comes from an unresolved V gene, and the cause of the rest is unknown. That table furnishes V, J and clone size, whereas the DNA furnished D and trimming. The sample table contains 90,000 to 120,000 clones; only one count was recorded for 92% of them. The top ten clonotypes cover 8% to 9.5% of the sample.

Measured from the cysteine to the phenylalanine, the CDR3 is 17 residues long. Only CDR3 DNA is held: 51 bases, read in frame from base 1. The germline V gene encodes CDR1 SGHTA and CDR2 FQGTGA. Trimming costs V 0 bases and J 4 bases, and their ends lie 15 bases apart. The time point label, as the study defines it: about 28 days (+/-7) after the second vaccine dose. Because spike-specific TCR depth and breadth did not differ between the two schedules, AZD1222 recipients who got a second dose at roughly 4 weeks were pooled with those who got a second dose at roughly 12 weeks. Vaccinee samples were obtained from the UK trials COV001 and COV002, which included a single-blind randomized controlled phase 2/3 trial of AZD1222 (ChAdOx1 nCoV-19) in healthy adults. For TCRbeta chain sequencing, PBMC samples were collected from trial participants at day 0 and at day 28 after the second dose.

The TCR originated in an adult who received the AZD1222 COVID-19 vaccine. The sample here was peripheral blood, taken 28 days after the second AZD1222 dose. The rearrangement joined TRBV7-3 to TRBJ2-2, with the D gene uncertain. DNA sequence: TGTGCCAGCAGCTTAACCCGCGTGGTTTTTGGCACCGGGGAGCTGTTTTTT. This translates into CASSLTRVVFGTGELFF.